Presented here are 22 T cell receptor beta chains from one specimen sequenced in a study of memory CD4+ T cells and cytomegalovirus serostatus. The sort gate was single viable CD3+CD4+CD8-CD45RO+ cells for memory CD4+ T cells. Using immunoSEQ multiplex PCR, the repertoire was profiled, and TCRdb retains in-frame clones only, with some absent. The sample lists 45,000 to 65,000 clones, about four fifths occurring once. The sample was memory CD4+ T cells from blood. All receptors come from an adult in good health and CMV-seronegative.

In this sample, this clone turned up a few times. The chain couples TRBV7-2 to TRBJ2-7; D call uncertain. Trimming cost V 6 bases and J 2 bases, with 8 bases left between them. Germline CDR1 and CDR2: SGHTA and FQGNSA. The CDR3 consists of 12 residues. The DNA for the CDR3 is TGTGCCAGCAGGGACCAAACCTACGAGCAGTACTTC. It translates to CASRDQTYEQYF.

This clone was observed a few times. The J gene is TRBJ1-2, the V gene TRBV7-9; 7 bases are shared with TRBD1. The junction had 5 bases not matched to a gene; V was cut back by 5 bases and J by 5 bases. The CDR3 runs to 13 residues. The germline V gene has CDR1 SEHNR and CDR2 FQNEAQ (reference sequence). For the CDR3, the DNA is TGTGCCAGCAGCGCGGCAGGGGGTTATGGCTACACCTTC. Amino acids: CASSAAGGYGYTF. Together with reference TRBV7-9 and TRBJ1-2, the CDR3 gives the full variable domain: DTGVSQNPRHKITKRGQNVTFRCDPISEHNRLYWYRQTLGQGPEFLTYFQNEAQLEKSRLLSDRFSAERPKGSFSTLEIQRTEQGDSAMYLCASSAAGGYGYTFGSGTRLTVV.

The CDR3 nucleotides are TGTGCCAGTACAAGGGGGGGGCTTTTGGCCGGGGAGCTGTTTTTT. Protein sequence: CASTRGGLLAGELFF. The chain uses TRBV19 and TRBJ2-2; the D gene is possibly TRBD2 (7 bases). V lost 7 bases and J lost 6, with 18 bases in between. The CDR3 runs 15 residues. Looked up from germline, CDR1 is LNHDA and CDR2 is SQIVND (reference sequence).

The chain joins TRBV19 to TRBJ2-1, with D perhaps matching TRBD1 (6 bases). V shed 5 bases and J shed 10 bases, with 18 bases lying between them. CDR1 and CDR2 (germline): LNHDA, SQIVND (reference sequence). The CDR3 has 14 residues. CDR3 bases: TGTGCCAGTAGTCCTACGATCCAGGGGCCGGAGCAGTTCTTC. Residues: CASSPTIQGPEQFF.

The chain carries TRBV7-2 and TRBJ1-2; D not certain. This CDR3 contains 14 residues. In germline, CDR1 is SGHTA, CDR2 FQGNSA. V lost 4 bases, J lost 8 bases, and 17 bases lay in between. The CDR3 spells CASSSDASTWGYTF. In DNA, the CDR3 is TGTGCCAGCAGCTCGGACGCCTCCACTTGGGGCTACACCTTC.

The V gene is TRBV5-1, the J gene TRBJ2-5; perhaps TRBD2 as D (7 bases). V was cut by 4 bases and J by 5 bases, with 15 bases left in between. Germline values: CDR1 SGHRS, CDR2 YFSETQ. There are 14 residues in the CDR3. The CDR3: CASSISRGAETQYF. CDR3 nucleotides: TGCGCCAGCAGCATCTCCCGGGGGGCGGAGACCCAGTACTTC.

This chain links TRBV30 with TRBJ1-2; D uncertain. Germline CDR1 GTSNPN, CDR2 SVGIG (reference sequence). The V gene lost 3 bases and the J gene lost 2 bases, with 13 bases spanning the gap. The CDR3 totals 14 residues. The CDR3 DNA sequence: TGTGCCTGGAGGCGGGCAGGATCGAACTATGGCTACACCTTC. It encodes CAWRRAGSNYGYTF. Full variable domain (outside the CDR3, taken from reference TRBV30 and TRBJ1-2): SQTIHQWPATLVQPVGSPLSLECTVEGTSNPNLYWYRQAAGRGLQLLFYSVGIGQISSEVPQNLSASRPQDRQFILSSKKLLLSDSGFYLCAWRRAGSNYGYTFGSGTRLTVV.

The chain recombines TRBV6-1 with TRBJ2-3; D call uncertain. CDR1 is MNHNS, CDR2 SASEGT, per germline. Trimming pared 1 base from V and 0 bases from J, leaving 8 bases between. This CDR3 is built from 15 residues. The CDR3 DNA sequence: TGTGCCAGCAGTGAAGTTCGACAAAGCACAGATACGCAGTATTTT. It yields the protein CASSEVRQSTDTQYF.

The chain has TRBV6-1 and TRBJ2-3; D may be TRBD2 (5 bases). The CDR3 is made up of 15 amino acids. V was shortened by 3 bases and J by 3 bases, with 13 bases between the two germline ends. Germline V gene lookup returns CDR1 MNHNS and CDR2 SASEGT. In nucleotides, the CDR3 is TGTGCCAGCAGTGAGCAAACTCAGCGGACAGATACGCAGTATTTT. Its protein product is CASSEQTQRTDTQYF.

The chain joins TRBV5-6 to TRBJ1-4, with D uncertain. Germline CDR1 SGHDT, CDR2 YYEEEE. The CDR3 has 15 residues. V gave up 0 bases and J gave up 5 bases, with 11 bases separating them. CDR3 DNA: TGTGCCAGCAGCTTGGGGCTCGGTTTAAATGAAAAACTGTTTTTT. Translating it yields CASSLGLGLNEKLFF.

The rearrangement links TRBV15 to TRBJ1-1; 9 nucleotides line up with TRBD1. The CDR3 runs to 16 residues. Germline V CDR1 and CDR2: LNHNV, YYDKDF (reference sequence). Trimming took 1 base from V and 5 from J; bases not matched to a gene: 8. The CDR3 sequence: CATSRAGNRGLTEAFF. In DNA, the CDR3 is TGTGCCACCAGCAGAGCCGGGAACAGGGGGCTTACTGAAGCTTTCTTT.

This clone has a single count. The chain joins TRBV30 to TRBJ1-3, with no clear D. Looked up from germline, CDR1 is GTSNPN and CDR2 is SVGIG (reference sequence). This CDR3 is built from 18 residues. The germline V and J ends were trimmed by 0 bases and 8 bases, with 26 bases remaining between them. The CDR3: CAWSVRTGRGPLGHTIYF. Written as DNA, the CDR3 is TGTGCCTGGAGTGTTCGGACTGGGAGAGGTCCTTTAGGGCACACCATATATTTT.

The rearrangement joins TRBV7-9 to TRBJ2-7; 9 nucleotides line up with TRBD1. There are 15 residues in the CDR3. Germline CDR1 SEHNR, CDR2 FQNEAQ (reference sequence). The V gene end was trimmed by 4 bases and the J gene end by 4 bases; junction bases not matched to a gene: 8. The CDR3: CASSWDSGTGYEQYF. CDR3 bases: TGTGCCAGCAGCTGGGACTCCGGGACAGGGTACGAGCAGTACTTC.

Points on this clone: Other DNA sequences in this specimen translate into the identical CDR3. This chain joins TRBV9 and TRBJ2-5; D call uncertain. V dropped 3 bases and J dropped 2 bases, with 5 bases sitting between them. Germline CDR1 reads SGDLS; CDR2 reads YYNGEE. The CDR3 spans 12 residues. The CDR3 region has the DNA TGTGCCAGCAGCGCCAATCAAGAGACCCAGTACTTC. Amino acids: CASSANQETQYF.

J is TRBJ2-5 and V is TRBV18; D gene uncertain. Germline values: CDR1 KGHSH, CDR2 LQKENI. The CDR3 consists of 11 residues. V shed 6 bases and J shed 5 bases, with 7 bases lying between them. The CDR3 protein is CASSERETQYF. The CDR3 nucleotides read TGTGCCAGCTCGGAAAGGGAGACCCAGTACTTC.

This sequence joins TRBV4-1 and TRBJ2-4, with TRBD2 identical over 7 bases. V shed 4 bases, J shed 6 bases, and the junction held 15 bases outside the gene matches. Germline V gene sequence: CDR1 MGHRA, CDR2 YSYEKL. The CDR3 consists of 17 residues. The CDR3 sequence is CASSPLEGGAQRNIQYF. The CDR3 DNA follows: TGCGCCAGCAGCCCTCTAGAGGGAGGGGCTCAACGAAACATTCAGTACTTC.

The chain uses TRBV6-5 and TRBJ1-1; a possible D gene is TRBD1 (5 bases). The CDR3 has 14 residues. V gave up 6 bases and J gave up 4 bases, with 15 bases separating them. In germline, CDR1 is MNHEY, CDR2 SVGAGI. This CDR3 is CASRFGGVSTEAFF. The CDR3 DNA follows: TGTGCCAGCAGGTTCGGGGGGGTTAGCACTGAAGCTTTCTTT.

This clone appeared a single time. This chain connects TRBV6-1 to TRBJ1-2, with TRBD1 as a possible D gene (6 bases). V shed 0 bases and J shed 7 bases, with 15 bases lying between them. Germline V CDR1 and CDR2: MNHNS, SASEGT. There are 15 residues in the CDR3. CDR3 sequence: CASSEANRASSGYTF. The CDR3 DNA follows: TGTGCCAGCAGTGAAGCGAACAGGGCATCTTCTGGCTACACCTTC.

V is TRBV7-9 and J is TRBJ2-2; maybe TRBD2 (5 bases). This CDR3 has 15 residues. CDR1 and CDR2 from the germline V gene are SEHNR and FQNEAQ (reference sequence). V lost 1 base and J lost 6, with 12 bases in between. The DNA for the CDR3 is TGTGCCAGCAGCTTAGGGGCCGGACTGCCCGGGGAGCTGTTTTTT. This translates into CASSLGAGLPGELFF.

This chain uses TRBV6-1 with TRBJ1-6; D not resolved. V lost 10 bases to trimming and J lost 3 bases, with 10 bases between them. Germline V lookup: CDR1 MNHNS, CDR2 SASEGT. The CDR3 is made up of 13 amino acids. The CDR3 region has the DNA TGTGCCACCCGAGGGAACTATAATTCACCCCTCCACTTT. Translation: CATRGNYNSPLHF.

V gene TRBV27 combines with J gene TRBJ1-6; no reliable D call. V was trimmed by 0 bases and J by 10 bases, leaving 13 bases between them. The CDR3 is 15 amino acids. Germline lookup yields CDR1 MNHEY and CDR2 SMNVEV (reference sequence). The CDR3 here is CASSLSTPRESPLHF. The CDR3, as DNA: TGTGCCAGCAGTTTATCGACCCCAAGGGAATCACCCCTCCACTTT.

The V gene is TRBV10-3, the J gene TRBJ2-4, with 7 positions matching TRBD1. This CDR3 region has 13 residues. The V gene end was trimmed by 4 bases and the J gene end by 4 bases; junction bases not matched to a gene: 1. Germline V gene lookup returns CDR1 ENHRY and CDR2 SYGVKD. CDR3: CAISGRGKNIQYF. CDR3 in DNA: TGTGCCATCAGTGGCAGGGGGAAAAACATTCAGTACTTC.